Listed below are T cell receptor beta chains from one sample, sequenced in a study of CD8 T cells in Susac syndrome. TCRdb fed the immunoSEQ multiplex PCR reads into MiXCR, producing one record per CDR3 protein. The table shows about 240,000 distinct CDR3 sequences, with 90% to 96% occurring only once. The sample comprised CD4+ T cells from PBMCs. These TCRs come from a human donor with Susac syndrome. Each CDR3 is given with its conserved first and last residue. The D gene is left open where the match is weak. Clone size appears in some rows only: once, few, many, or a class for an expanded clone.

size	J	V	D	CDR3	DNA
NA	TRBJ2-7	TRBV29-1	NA	CSVALQSYEQYF	TGCAGCGTGGCCCTGCAGTCCTACGAGCAGTACTTC
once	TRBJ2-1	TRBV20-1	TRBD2	CSAGLAGVNEQFF	TGCAGTGCAGGACTAGCGGGCGTCAATGAGCAGTTCTTC
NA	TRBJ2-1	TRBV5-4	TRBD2	CASSGRLASYNEQFF	TGTGCCAGCAGCGGAAGACTAGCGTCGTACAATGAGCAGTTCTTC
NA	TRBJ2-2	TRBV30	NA	CAWIAMPGVTGELFF	TGTGCCTGGATAGCCATGCCAGGGGTCACCGGGGAGCTGTTTTTT
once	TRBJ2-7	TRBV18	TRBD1	CASSLSRTGAEQYF	TGTGCCAGCTCACTCTCCAGGACAGGGGCCGAGCAGTACTTC
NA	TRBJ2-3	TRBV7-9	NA	CASSLPRTGAQDTQYF	TGTGCCAGCAGCTTACCTAGGACGGGAGCACAAGATACGCAGTATTTT
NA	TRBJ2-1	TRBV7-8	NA	CASSLGTFWQFF	TGTGCCAGCAGCCTGGGGACATTTTGGCAGTTCTTC
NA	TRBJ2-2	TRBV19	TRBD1	CASSIDRATNTGELFF	TGTGCCAGTAGTATTGACAGGGCGACGAACACCGGGGAGCTGTTTTTT
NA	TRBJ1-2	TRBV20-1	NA	CSASSGDELFRYTF	TGCAGTGCTAGTAGTGGTGATGAACTATTTCGCTACACCTTC
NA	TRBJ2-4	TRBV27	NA	CASSLWAAKNIQYF	TGTGCCAGCAGTTTATGGGCGGCCAAAAACATTCAGTACTTC
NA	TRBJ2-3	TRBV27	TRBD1	CASSRDGQAGTDTQYF	TGTGCCAGCAGCCGAGATGGACAGGCCGGCACAGATACGCAGTATTTT
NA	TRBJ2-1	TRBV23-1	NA	CASSPPEGQSYNEQFF	TGCGCCAGCAGTCCCCCGGAGGGACAGTCCTACAATGAGCAGTTCTTC
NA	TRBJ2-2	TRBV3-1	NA	CASGGTTGELFF	TGTGCCAGCGGGGGGACGACCGGGGAGCTGTTTTTT
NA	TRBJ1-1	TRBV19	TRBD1	CASILPGTGGGAFF	TGTGCCAGTATTCTACCCGGGACAGGTGGAGGAGCTTTCTTT
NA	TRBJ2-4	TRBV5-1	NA	CASSLPGEGNIQYF	TGCGCCAGCAGCTTGCCAGGGGAGGGAAACATTCAGTACTTC
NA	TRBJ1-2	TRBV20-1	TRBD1	CSAPQEGARIYGYTF	TGCAGTGCTCCCCAGGAGGGGGCGAGGATCTATGGCTACACCTTC
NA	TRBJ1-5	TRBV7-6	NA	CASSLAGGGPGYLNSNQPQHF	TGTGCCAGCAGCTTAGCCGGAGGGGGACCAGGGTACCTCAATAGCAATCAGCCCCAGCATTTT
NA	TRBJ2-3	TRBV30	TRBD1	CATDRVTDTQYF	TGTGCCACGGACAGGGTAACAGATACGCAGTATTTT
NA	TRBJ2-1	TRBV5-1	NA	CASSPDSTRDEQFF	TGCGCCAGCAGCCCGGACTCGACAAGGGATGAGCAGTTCTTC
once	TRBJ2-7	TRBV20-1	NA	CSASGTEQYF	TGCAGTGCTAGTGGTACGGAGCAGTACTTC
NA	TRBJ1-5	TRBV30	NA	CAWNPREGYQPQHF	TGTGCCTGGAACCCCAGGGAGGGTTATCAGCCCCAGCATTTT
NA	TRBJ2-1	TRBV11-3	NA	CASTRGAAYNEQFF	TGTGCCAGCACCAGGGGGGCAGCCTACAATGAGCAGTTCTTC
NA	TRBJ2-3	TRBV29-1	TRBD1	CSVESGGFTDTQYF	TGCAGCGTTGAATCAGGGGGTTTCACAGATACGCAGTATTTT
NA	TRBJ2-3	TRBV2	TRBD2	CASSEAGTSVTQYF	TGTGCCAGCAGTGAAGCCGGGACTAGCGTTACGCAGTATTTT
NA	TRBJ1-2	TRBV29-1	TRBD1	CSVGSTGGVYGYTF	TGCAGCGTTGGGTCGACAGGGGGCGTCTATGGCTACACCTTC
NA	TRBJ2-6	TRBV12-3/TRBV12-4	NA	CASSSKAAGANVLTF	TGTGCCAGCAGTTCAAAAGCTGCTGGGGCCAACGTCCTGACTTTC
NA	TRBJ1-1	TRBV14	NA	CASSQGQRGAFF	TGTGCCAGCAGCCAAGGGCAGCGCGGGGCTTTCTTT
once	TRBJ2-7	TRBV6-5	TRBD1	CASSRGQGLYEQYF	TGTGCCAGCAGTCGTGGACAGGGGCTCTACGAGCAGTACTTC
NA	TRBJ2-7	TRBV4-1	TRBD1	CASSQSWTGLAYEQYF	TGCGCCAGCAGCCAAAGTTGGACAGGGCTGGCCTACGAGCAGTACTTC